These 31 T cell receptor beta chains were all obtained from the same sample, sequenced in a study of early T cells in non-severe SARS-CoV-2 infection. TCRdb re-called the 5' RACE reads through MiXCR, storing one row per CDR3 protein. The sample includes 20,000 to 25,000 distinct CDR3 sequences, less than 7% of them seen just once. The sequenced sample was whole blood. All receptors come from an adult who was a healthcare worker with PCR-confirmed SARS-CoV-2 infection or an uninfected control (not recorded which).

This clonotype was found many times. The chain employs TRBV11-1 and TRBJ1-2; D is possibly TRBD1 (5 bases). The CDR3 contains 14 residues. The germline gives CDR1 SGHAT, CDR2 FQDESV (reference sequence). V dropped 5 bases and J dropped 3 bases, with 13 bases sitting between them. The CDR3 DNA reads TGTGCCAGCAGCCCCGGCCAGGGCTACTATGGCTACACCTTC. It is translated as CASSPGQGYYGYTF.

This clonotype was recorded at least ten times. This chain uses TRBV25-1 with TRBJ2-1, with 10 bases fitting TRBD2. Trimming took 2 bases from V and 8 from J; bases not matched to a gene: 12. This CDR3 has 17 amino acids. The germline V gene encodes CDR1 MGHDK and CDR2 SYGVNS. The CDR3 reads CASSEGVQRGGEDEQFF. The CDR3 nucleotides are TGTGCCAGCAGTGAAGGGGTCCAGCGGGGGGGCGAGGATGAGCAGTTCTTC.

This clonotype was observed at least ten times. The chain recombines TRBV2 with TRBJ2-3; 7 bases are a match to TRBD2. Trimming removed 2 bases from V and 11 bases from J; junction bases left unmatched: 4. The CDR3 has 12 amino acids. CDR1 is SNHLY and CDR2 is FYNNEI in the germline V gene. CDR3 in DNA: TGTGCCAGCAGTGAACAGGGAGGGATGCAGTATTTT. It specifies CASSEQGGMQYF.

This clonotype came up a few times. The rearrangement joins TRBV18 to TRBJ1-1; D gene ambiguous. CDR1 is KGHSH and CDR2 is LQKENI in the germline V gene. The CDR3 contains 14 residues. The V end lost 2 bases, the J end lost 1 base, and 8 bases lay between the germline ends. CDR3 DNA: TGTGCCAGCTCACCATTAGAGGGGAACACTGAAGCTTTCTTT. Translated, it gives CASSPLEGNTEAFF.

This clonotype was recorded many times. This chain uses TRBV18 with TRBJ2-7; 8 bases agree with TRBD2. J lost 0 bases, V lost 4 bases, and 2 bases had no gene match. Germline loops: CDR1 KGHSH, CDR2 LQKENI. CDR3 size: 14 residues. CDR3 residues: CASSLGTSSYEQYF. CDR3 sequence (DNA): TGTGCCAGCTCACTGGGGACTAGCTCCTACGAGCAGTACTTC.

This clonotype was seen many times. This chain uses TRBV28 with TRBJ2-7; D is unclear. This CDR3 is 14 amino acids long. Germline CDR1 is MDHEN and CDR2 is SYDVKM. V lost 7 bases, J lost 4 bases, and 17 bases lay in between. The CDR3 DNA reads as TGTGCCAGCACCTCGGCCCAGACTGTGTACGAGCAGTACTTC. Translated, it gives CASTSAQTVYEQYF.

This clonotype has ten or more counts. This chain joins TRBV5-1 and TRBJ2-7; D gene uncertain. The CDR3 sequence is 11 residues long. Trimming removed 3 bases from V and 4 bases from J, with 5 bases in between. Germline CDR1 and CDR2: SGHRS and YFSETQ. CDR3 sequence: CASSSEYEQYF. CDR3 DNA: TGCGCCAGCAGCTCAGAGTACGAGCAGTACTTC.

This clonotype was counted at least ten times. This sequence joins TRBV20-1 and TRBJ2-2; 8 bases agree with TRBD2. The CDR3 is 17 residues long. The germline gives CDR1 DFQATT, CDR2 SNEGSKA (reference sequence). Germline trimming cut 2 bases from V and 0 bases from J; bases unmatched to any gene: 8. Here the CDR3 reads CSARSAGGFANTGELFF. CDR3 nucleotide sequence: TGCAGTGCTAGATCGGCGGGGGGCTTCGCGAACACCGGGGAGCTGTTTTTT.

This clonotype came up many times. The chain couples TRBV20-1 to TRBJ2-7, with no clear D. Germline V gene data show CDR1 as DFQATT and CDR2 as SNEGSKA (reference sequence). V was clipped by 1 base and J by 1 base, with 11 bases between them. The CDR3 consists of 14 residues. In DNA, the CDR3 is TGCAGTGCTAGAGTTATGTTTGGATCCTACGAGCAGTACTTC. Residues: CSARVMFGSYEQYF.

This clonotype was found many times. The chain joins TRBV28 to TRBJ1-1; no clear D. Trimming shortened V by 6 bases and J by 8 bases, and 7 bases separated the two germline ends. The germline V gene encodes CDR1 MDHEN and CDR2 SYDVKM. This CDR3 has 10 residues. CDR3 protein: CASRRREAFF. The CDR3, as DNA: TGTGCCAGCAGACGACGGGAAGCTTTCTTT. The full variable domain, in which reference TRBV28 and TRBJ1-1 provide the parts outside the CDR3, is DVKVTQSSRYLVKRTGEKVFLECVQDMDHENMFWYRQDPGLGLRLIYFSYDVKMKEKGDIPEGYSVSREKKERFSLILESASTNQTSMYLCASRRREAFFGQGTRLTVV.

This clonotype was found a few times. A much larger clone lies one base from this, so it may be a read error. CDR3 amino acids: CASSLWDRSYSEQFF. The CDR3 DNA reads as TGTGCCAGCAGCCTCTGGGACAGGTCCTACAGTGAGCAGTTCTTC. The chain is built from TRBV11-1 and TRBJ2-1; TRBD1 matches 8 bases. This CDR3 contains 15 residues. Germline CDR1 reads SGHAT; CDR2 reads FQDESV (reference sequence).

About this clonotype: It may be a read error: a sequence one base away is much more abundant. The chain carries TRBV9 and TRBJ2-1; 10 bases line up with TRBD2. J gave up 4 bases and V 0 bases, and 4 bases lay outside the gene matches. Germline values: CDR1 SGDLS, CDR2 YYNGEE. This CDR3 comprises 16 residues. DNA for the CDR3: TGTGCCAGCAGCGTAGGATCTAGCGGGAGATACAATGAGCAGTTCTTC. Translated: CASSVGSSGRYNEQFF.

There are a few counts of this clonotype. The chain uses TRBV2 and TRBJ2-7, with TRBD1 identical over 10 bases. The germline CDR1 and CDR2 sequences are SNHLY and FYNNEI. This CDR3 has 12 amino acids. The J segment lost 2 bases and the V segment lost 10 bases, leaving 2 bases of the junction unmatched. CDR3 nucleotide sequence: TGTGCCACCGGGACAGGGGCCTACGAGCAGTACTTC. Translation: CATGTGAYEQYF.

This clonotype was recorded many times. This sequence joins TRBV6-6 and TRBJ1-5, with D uncertain. The CDR3 runs 12 residues. The germline V gene encodes CDR1 MNHNY and CDR2 SVGAGI (reference sequence). Trimming removed 5 bases from V and 9 bases from J, with 11 bases in between. CDR3 protein: CASSARYPPQHF. CDR3 DNA: TGTGCCAGCAGTGCAAGGTATCCGCCCCAGCATTTT.

The chain uses TRBV4-3 and TRBJ2-7, with 7 positions matching TRBD2. Losses at the gene ends were 0 bases for V and 4 bases for J; bases not matched to a gene: 6. The CDR3 has 15 residues. Germline V gene sequence: CDR1 LGHNA, CDR2 YSLEER. The DNA of the CDR3 is TGCGCCAGCAGCCAAGATACCGGGGGAGGGTACGAGCAGTACTTC. Translating it yields CASSQDTGGGYEQYF.

This clonotype has a handful of counts. The gene calls are TRBV7-9 and TRBJ1-1; no firm D call. Germline CDR1 SEHNR, CDR2 FQNEAQ (reference sequence). The CDR3 totals 14 residues. Between the trimmed V and J ends, which lost 1 base and 4 bases, there was a span of 10 bases. This chain's CDR3 is CASSLGAEGTEAFF. The CDR3 bases are TGTGCCAGCAGCTTAGGGGCGGAAGGCACTGAAGCTTTCTTT.

The table lists this clonotype with many counts. This chain joins TRBV5-1 and TRBJ1-2; no firm D call. The V end was cut by 0 bases, the J end by 5 bases, with 11 bases between. The CDR3 length is 14 residues. Looked up from germline, CDR1 is SGHRS and CDR2 is YFSETQ. The CDR3 region has the DNA TGCGCCAGCAGCTTGGCCGCTCTTGGGTATGGCTACACCTTC. This encodes CASSLAALGYGYTF.

This clonotype was seen repeatedly, ten times or more. CDR3 sequence (DNA): TGTGCCAGCTCACCGGCGGTCCAGGGGACCTTCAGGGGGGCCAACGTCCTGACTTTC. Protein sequence: CASSPAVQGTFRGANVLTF. V gene TRBV18 combines with J gene TRBJ2-6; maybe TRBD1 (6 bases). Germline V lookup: CDR1 KGHSH, CDR2 LQKENI. Trimming took 3 bases from V and 4 from J, leaving 22 bases between them. The CDR3 totals 19 residues.

This clonotype has ten or more counts. The chain carries TRBV29-1 and TRBJ1-2; no clear D. The CDR3 runs to 12 residues. Germline CDR1 SQVTM, CDR2 ANQGSEA. V was pared by 3 bases and J by 1 base, with 6 bases between. CDR3 DNA sequence: TGCAGCGTTGACCAGTTTAACTATGGCTACACCTTC. Translating it yields CSVDQFNYGYTF.

This clonotype was recorded many times. The chain couples TRBV28 to TRBJ2-5, with 9 bases aligning to TRBD2. The germline gives CDR1 MDHEN, CDR2 SYDVKM. The CDR3 length is 17 residues. Trimming at V came to 5 bases and at J to 1 base, leaving 11 bases not matched to a gene. CDR3 in amino acids: CASSLATSGSTQETQYF. CDR3 bases: TGTGCCAGCAGTCTCGCGACTAGCGGATCGACCCAAGAGACCCAGTACTTC.

This clonotype has more than one count but fewer than ten. The rearrangement uses TRBV20-1 and TRBJ2-2, with D possibly being TRBD1 (5 bases). Trimming left V 3 bases short and J 2 bases short, with 10 bases between. The germline V gene encodes CDR1 DFQATT and CDR2 SNEGSKA (reference sequence). The CDR3 is 14 amino acids. CDR3: CSASPDTNTGELFF. The DNA for the CDR3 is TGCAGTGCTAGTCCGGACACTAACACCGGGGAGCTGTTTTTT.

This clonotype is categorized as medium-sized. The rearrangement uses TRBV19 and TRBJ2-7; TRBD2 is a possible D gene (6 bases). The CDR3 spans 14 residues. Germline V CDR1 and CDR2: LNHDA, SQIVND (reference sequence). Trimming removed 3 bases at V and 0 bases at J, with 9 bases between. CDR3 sequence reads: CASSIGGSSYEQYF. The CDR3 DNA reads as TGTGCCAGTAGTATCGGGGGAAGCTCCTACGAGCAGTACTTC.

This clonotype was observed at least ten times. V and J are TRBV11-2 and TRBJ2-5; 10 nucleotides align to TRBD1. V lost 5 bases to trimming and J lost 3 bases; unmatched junction nucleotides: 6. Germline lookup yields CDR1 SGHAT and CDR2 FQNNGV. The CDR3 totals 15 residues. CDR3 residues: CASSTRQGAKETQYF. In DNA, the CDR3 is TGTGCCAGCAGCACCCGACAGGGGGCGAAAGAGACCCAGTACTTC.

The rearrangement links TRBV12-3 or TRBV12-4 to TRBJ2-7; D gene unclear. The CDR3 has 13 residues. The germline V and J ends were trimmed by 6 bases and 1 base, with 10 bases remaining between them. The CDR3 loop reads CASSFRRSYEQYF. The CDR3 DNA follows: TGTGCCAGCAGCTTCAGGAGATCCTACGAGCAGTACTTC.

This clonotype was detected many times. The rearrangement links TRBV19 to TRBJ1-3; D gene ambiguous. Looked up from germline, CDR1 is LNHDA and CDR2 is SQIVND (reference sequence). CDR3 length equals 14 residues. With 10 bases removed from V and 0 bases from J, the gap between germline ends came to 13 bases. The CDR3 nucleotides are TGTGCCACCCAGACGGGTAACTCTGGAAACACCATATATTTT. Its protein is CATQTGNSGNTIYF.

There are many counts of this clonotype. The DNA for the CDR3 is TGTGCCAGCAGCGCTACCCGGGGTGCCTACGTCTACGAGCAGTACTTC. Protein product: CASSATRGAYVYEQYF. The chain is built from TRBV7-9 and TRBJ2-7, with D possibly being TRBD2 (5 bases). The ends were cut back, 5 bases at V and 3 bases at J, with 20 bases in the middle. Germline lookup yields CDR1 SEHNR and CDR2 FQNEAQ (reference sequence). This CDR3 contains 16 residues.

This clonotype has a count of ten or more. The chain employs TRBV11-2 and TRBJ2-2, with D unresolved. This CDR3 contains 13 residues. The germline V gene encodes CDR1 SGHAT and CDR2 FQNNGV. Trimming stripped 10 bases from V and 6 bases from J, with 15 bases between. The DNA for the CDR3 is TGTGCCACCATAACACGGAAGGCCGGGGAGCTGTTTTTT. Translating it yields CATITRKAGELFF.

In this sample, this clonotype turned up a few times. The chain links TRBV29-1 to TRBJ2-7; TRBD2 agrees at 13 bases. With 1 base clipped from V and 4 bases from J, the junction kept 10 bases outside the gene matches. The CDR3 totals 17 residues. The germline gives CDR1 SQVTM, CDR2 ANQGSEA. The CDR3 DNA sequence: TGCAGCGTTGAAGGGACTAGCGGGGGCCCAACGACGTACGAGCAGTACTTC. This encodes CSVEGTSGGPTTYEQYF.

This clonotype was seen ten or more times. The J gene is TRBJ2-1, the V gene TRBV20-1; 9 bases are shared with TRBD2. J gave up 6 bases and V 0 bases, and 9 bases lay outside the gene matches. Germline values: CDR1 DFQATT, CDR2 SNEGSKA (reference sequence). The CDR3 covers 16 residues. Written as DNA, the CDR3 is TGCAGTGCTAGAGATCCGACCAGCGGGGGGCTCAATGAGCAGTTCTTC. It specifies CSARDPTSGGLNEQFF.

This clonotype was detected many times. J is TRBJ2-2 and V is TRBV28, with a weak D call TRBD1 (6 bases). Trimming stripped 4 bases from V and 5 bases from J, with 14 bases between. The CDR3 contains 15 residues. Looked up from germline, CDR1 is MDHEN and CDR2 is SYDVKM. The CDR3 loop is CASSSSRGKTGELFF. DNA of the CDR3: TGTGCCAGCAGTTCCTCCAGGGGAAAAACCGGGGAGCTGTTTTTT.

There are many counts of this clonotype. The chain recombines TRBV7-6 with TRBJ2-3; TRBD2 aligns across 9 bases. Germline CDR1 SGHVS, CDR2 FNYEAQ. V trimming: 1 base; J trimming: 4 bases; junction bases outside the gene matches: 6. This CDR3 comprises 16 residues. The CDR3 bases are TGTGCCAGCAGCTTAGTGGCGGGGGGGCCTTCAGATACGCAGTATTTT. Encoded protein: CASSLVAGGPSDTQYF.